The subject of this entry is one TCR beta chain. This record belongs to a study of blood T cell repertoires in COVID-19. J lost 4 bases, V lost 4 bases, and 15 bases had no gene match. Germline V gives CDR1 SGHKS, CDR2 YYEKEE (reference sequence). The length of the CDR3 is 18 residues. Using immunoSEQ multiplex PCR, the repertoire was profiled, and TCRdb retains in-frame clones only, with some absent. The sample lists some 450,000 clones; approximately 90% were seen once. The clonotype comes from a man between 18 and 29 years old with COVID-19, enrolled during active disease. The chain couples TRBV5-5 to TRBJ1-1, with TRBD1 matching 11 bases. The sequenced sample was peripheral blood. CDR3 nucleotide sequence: TGTGCCAGCAGCCCCATTCCAGGGACAGGGGGATTTTCCACTGAAGCTTTCTTT. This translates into CASSPIPGTGGFSTEAFF.